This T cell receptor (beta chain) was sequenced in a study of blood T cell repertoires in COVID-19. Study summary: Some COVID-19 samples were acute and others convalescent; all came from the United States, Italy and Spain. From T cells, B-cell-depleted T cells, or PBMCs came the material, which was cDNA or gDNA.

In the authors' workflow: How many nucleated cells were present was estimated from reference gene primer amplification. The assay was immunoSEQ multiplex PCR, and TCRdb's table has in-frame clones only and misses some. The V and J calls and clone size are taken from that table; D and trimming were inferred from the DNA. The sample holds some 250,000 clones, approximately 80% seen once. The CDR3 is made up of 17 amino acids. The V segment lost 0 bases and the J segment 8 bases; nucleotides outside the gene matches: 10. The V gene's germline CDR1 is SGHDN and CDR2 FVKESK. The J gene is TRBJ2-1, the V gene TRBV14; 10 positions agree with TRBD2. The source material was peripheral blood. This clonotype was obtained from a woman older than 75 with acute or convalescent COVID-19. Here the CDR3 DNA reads TGTGCCAGCAGCCAAGAGGGGTTGTTAGCGGGGGGCGATGAGCAGTTCTTC. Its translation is CASSQEGLLAGGDEQFF. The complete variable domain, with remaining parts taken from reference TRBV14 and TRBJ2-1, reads EAGVTQFPSHSVIEKGQTVTLRCDPISGHDNLYWYRRVMGKEIKFLLHFVKESKQDESGMPNNRFLAERTGGTYSTLKVQPAELEDSGVYFCASSQEGLLAGGDEQFFGPGTRLTVL.